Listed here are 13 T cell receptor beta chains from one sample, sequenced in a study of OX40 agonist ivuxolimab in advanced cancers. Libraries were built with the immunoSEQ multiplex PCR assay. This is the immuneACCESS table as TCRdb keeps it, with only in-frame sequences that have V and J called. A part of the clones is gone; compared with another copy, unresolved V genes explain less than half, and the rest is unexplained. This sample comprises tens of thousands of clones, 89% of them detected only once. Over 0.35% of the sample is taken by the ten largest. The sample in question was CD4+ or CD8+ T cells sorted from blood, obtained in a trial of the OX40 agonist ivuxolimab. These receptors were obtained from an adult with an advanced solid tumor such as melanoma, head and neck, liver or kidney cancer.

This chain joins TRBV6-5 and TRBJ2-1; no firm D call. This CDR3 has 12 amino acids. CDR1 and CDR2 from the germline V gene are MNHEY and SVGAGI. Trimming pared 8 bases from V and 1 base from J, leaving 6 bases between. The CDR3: CASGKSYNEQFF. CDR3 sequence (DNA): TGTGCCAGCGGGAAATCCTACAATGAGCAGTTCTTC.

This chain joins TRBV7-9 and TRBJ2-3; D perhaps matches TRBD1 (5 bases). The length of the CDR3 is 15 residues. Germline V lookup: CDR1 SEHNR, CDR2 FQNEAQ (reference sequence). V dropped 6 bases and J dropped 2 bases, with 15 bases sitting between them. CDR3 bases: TGTGCCAGCAGTTCCCGACAGACTTTCACAGATACGCAGTATTTT. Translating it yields CASSSRQTFTDTQYF.

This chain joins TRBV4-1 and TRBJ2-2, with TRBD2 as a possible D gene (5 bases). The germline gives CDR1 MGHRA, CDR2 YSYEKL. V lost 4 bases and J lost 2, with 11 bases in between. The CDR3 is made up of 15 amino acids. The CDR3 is CASSRPRGNTGELFF. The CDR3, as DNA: TGCGCCAGCAGCCGCCCTCGGGGAAACACCGGGGAGCTGTTTTTT.

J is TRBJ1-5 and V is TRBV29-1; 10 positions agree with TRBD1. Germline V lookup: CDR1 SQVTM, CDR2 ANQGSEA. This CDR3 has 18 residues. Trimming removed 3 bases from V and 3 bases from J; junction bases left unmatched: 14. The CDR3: CSVDFLSGDRGYNQPQHF. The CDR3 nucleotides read TGCAGCGTTGATTTCCTCAGTGGGGACAGGGGATACAATCAGCCCCAGCATTTT.

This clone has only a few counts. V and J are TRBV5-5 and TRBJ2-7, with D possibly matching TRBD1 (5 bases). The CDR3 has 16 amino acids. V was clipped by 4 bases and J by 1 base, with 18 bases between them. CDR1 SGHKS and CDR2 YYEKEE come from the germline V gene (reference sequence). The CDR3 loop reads CASSNGAGRKSYEQYF. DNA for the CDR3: TGTGCCAGCAGCAATGGTGCAGGGCGAAAATCCTACGAGCAGTACTTC.

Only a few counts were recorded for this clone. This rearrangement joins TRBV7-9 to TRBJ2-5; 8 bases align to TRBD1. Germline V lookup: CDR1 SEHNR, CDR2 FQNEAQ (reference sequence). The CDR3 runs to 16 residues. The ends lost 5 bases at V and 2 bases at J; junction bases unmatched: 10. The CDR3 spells CASSPNLGQGQETQYF. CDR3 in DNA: TGTGCCAGCAGCCCTAACTTAGGACAGGGACAAGAGACCCAGTACTTC.

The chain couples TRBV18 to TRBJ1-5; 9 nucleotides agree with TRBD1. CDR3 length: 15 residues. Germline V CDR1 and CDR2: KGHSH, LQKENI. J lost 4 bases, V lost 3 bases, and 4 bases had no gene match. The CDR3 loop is CASSPPGTGNQPQHF. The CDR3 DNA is TGTGCCAGCTCACCGCCCGGGACAGGGAATCAGCCCCAGCATTTT.

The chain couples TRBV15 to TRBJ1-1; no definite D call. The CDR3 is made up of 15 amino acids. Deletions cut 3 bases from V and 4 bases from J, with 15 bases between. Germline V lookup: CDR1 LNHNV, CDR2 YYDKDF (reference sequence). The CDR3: CATSSREEFGTEAFF. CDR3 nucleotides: TGTGCCACCAGCAGTCGCGAGGAGTTCGGCACTGAAGCTTTCTTT.

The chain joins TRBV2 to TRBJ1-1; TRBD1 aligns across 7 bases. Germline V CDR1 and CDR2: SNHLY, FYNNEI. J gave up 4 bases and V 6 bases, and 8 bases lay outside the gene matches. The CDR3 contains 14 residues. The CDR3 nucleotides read TGTGCCAGCAGGAGACGACAGGGTCTCACTGAAGCTTTCTTT. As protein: CASRRRQGLTEAFF.

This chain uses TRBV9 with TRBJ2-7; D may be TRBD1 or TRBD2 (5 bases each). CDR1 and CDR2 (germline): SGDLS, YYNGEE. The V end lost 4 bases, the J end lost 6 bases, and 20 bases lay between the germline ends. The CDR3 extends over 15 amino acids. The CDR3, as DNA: TGTGCCAGCAGCTCCAGTGGGGGAGAAGGTTCCGAGCAGTACTTC. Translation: CASSSSGGEGSEQYF.

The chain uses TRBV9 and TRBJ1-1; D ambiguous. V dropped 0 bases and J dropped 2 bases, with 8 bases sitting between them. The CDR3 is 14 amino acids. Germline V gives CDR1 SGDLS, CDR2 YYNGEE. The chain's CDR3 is CASSVEGINTEAFF. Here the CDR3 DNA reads TGTGCCAGCAGCGTAGAGGGCATAAACACTGAAGCTTTCTTT.

CDR3 in amino acids: CASSEGTQETQYF. The CDR3 coding sequence is TGTGCCAGCAGTGAAGGGACCCAAGAGACCCAGTACTTC. The chain links TRBV2 to TRBJ2-5, with D uncertain. Trimming stripped 1 base from V and 1 base from J, with 4 bases between. The CDR3 extends over 13 amino acids. Germline assignment: CDR1 SNHLY and CDR2 FYNNEI.

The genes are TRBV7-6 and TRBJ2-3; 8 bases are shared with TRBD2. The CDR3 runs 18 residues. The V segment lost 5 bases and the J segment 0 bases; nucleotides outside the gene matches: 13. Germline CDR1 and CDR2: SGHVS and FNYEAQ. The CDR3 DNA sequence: TGTGCCAGCAGCCCGCCCCCGATAGCGGGAACTAGCACAGATACGCAGTATTTT. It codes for CASSPPPIAGTSTDTQYF.